This T cell receptor beta chain was sequenced during a study of T cell changes during pregnancy in multiple sclerosis. The CDR3 contains 13 residues. Looked up from germline, CDR1 is SQVTM and CDR2 is ANQGSEA. V lost 7 bases and J 4 bases, leaving 13 bases between the germline ends. This table comes from immunoSEQ multiplex PCR, and its TCRdb copy is limited to in-frame clones, with some not included. Among approximately 90,000 clones, 80% to 95% were seen once, and the ten largest hold 0.9% to 0.95%. The chain is built from TRBV29-1 and TRBJ2-2, with D perhaps matching TRBD2 (5 bases). Sequenced material: peripheral blood, taken before pregnancy. This clonotype originated in a female donor with multiple sclerosis, enrolled in a pregnancy study. The CDR3 coding sequence is TGCAGCGCTCGTGAGGGTGGCACCGGGGAGCTGTTTTTT. This encodes CSAREGGTGELFF.